This entry lists 14 T cell receptor beta chains sequenced from one sample in a study of cytomegalovirus exposure and HLA in healthy donors. Use of 60 Vbeta and 13 Jbeta primers characterized the PCR. The repertoire was sequenced with immunoSEQ multiplex PCR; TCRdb's copy has only in-frame clones and lacks some. This table has 100,000 to 150,000 clones, roughly 83% appearing once. Sequencing input: PBMCs. These receptors came from a girl aged 2-10 years in good health and CMV-seronegative.

CDR3 nucleotides: TGCGCCAGCAGCTTCACCGGGACAGGGGGCTGGGATGAGCAGTTCTTC. Translation: CASSFTGTGGWDEQFF. The chain combines TRBV5-1 with TRBJ2-1; 12 bases line up with TRBD1. The germline gives CDR1 SGHRS, CDR2 YFSETQ. J was trimmed by 8 bases and V by 2 bases; bases with no gene match: 8. CDR3 length equals 16 residues.

The chain joins TRBV7-9 to TRBJ1-2; a weak D match, TRBD1 (5 bases). The germline CDR1 and CDR2 sequences are SEHNR and FQNEAQ (reference sequence). Deletions cut 1 base from V and 4 bases from J, with 13 bases between. This CDR3 contains 15 residues. CDR3 loop: CASSLGRGEGYGYTF. The CDR3 bases are TGTGCCAGCAGCTTAGGGAGGGGCGAAGGCTATGGCTACACCTTC. Looking up the rest from reference TRBV7-9 and TRBJ1-2 gives the full variable domain: DTGVSQNPRHKITKRGQNVTFRCDPISEHNRLYWYRQTLGQGPEFLTYFQNEAQLEKSRLLSDRFSAERPKGSFSTLEIQRTEQGDSAMYLCASSLGRGEGYGYTFGSGTRLTVV.

This rearrangement joins TRBV19 to TRBJ1-6, with 8 nucleotides matching TRBD1. This CDR3 spans 18 amino acids. The ends lost 7 bases at V and 0 bases at J; junction bases unmatched: 11. Germline assignment: CDR1 LNHDA and CDR2 SQIVND (reference sequence). The CDR3 coding sequence is TGTGCCAGTAACAAGGGACAGGACCCCCTCTCCTATAATTCACCCCTCCACTTT. Translation: CASNKGQDPLSYNSPLHF.

The chain joins TRBV29-1 to TRBJ1-3, with 8 bases lining up with TRBD1. Unmatched junction bases numbered 10, after V lost 6 bases and J lost 0 bases. The CDR3 consists of 16 residues. CDR1 SQVTM and CDR2 ANQGSEA come from the germline V gene. The CDR3 sequence: CSVESRGHSSGNTIYF. DNA for the CDR3: TGCAGCGTGGAAAGCAGGGGGCATAGCTCTGGAAACACCATATATTTT.

This clone has only a few counts. Other DNA sequences in this sample translate to the same CDR3. The V call is TRBV25-1, the J call TRBJ2-3, with 12 positions matching TRBD2. Germline values: CDR1 MGHDK, CDR2 SYGVNS. The ends lost 4 bases at V and 1 base at J; junction bases unmatched: 0. This CDR3 spans 15 amino acids. CDR3 nucleotides: TGTGCCAGCAGTGGACTAGCGGGGGGCACAGATACGCAGTATTTT. This translates into CASSGLAGGTDTQYF. The complete variable domain, with remaining parts taken from reference TRBV25-1 and TRBJ2-3, reads EADIYQTPRYLVIGTGKKITLECSQTMGHDKMYWYQQDPGMELHLIHYSYGVNSTEKGDLSSESTVSRIRTEHFPLTLESARPSHTSQYLCASSGLAGGTDTQYFGPGTRLTVL.

This clone was detected a few times. The chain links TRBV5-1 to TRBJ1-3; D uncertain. The germline V and J ends were trimmed by 0 bases and 6 bases, with 16 bases remaining between them. The CDR3 runs to 16 residues. The germline gives CDR1 SGHRS, CDR2 YFSETQ. The CDR3 DNA follows: TGCGCCAGCAGCTTGGGGGAGGCCCCAGGCGCAAACACCATATATTTT. Translation: CASSLGEAPGANTIYF. The full variable domain, rest sourced from reference TRBV5-1 and TRBJ1-3, is KAGVTQTPRYLIKTRGQQVTLSCSPISGHRSVSWYQQTPGQGLQFLFEYFSETQRNKGNFPGRFSGRQFSNSRSEMNVSTLELGDSALYLCASSLGEAPGANTIYFGEGSWLTVV.

The V and J genes are TRBV5-8 and TRBJ2-1, with D possibly TRBD1 on 5 matching bases. V lost 0 bases, J lost 1 base, and 14 bases lay in between. The CDR3 sequence is 17 residues long. Germline-derived CDR1 and CDR2 are SGHTS and YDEGEE. DNA for the CDR3: TGTGCCAGCAGCTTGGCCGGTTATAGGGGATCCTACAATGAGCAGTTCTTC. Translated, it gives CASSLAGYRGSYNEQFF. The full variable domain, in which reference TRBV5-8 and TRBJ2-1 provide the parts outside the CDR3, is EAGVTQSPTHLIKTRGQQATLRCSPISGHTSVYWYQQALGLGLQFLLWYDEGEERNRGNFPPRFSGRQFPNYSSELNVNALELEDSALYLCASSLAGYRGSYNEQFFGPGTRLTVL.

The chain is built from TRBV7-2 and TRBJ2-3; maybe TRBD2 (6 bases). The CDR3 is made up of 18 amino acids. V shed 1 base and J shed 8 bases, with 25 bases lying between them. Germline loops: CDR1 SGHTA, CDR2 FQGNSA. CDR3 nucleotide sequence: TGTGCCAGCAGCTTAGGGGTGGTTTCTAGGAGTGGACTATTTACGCAGTATTTT. Translation: CASSLGVVSRSGLFTQYF.

The rearrangement uses TRBV25-1 and TRBJ2-1, with 9 bases lining up with TRBD2. The CDR3 contains 12 residues. Per the germline V gene, CDR1 is MGHDK and CDR2 is SYGVNS. The CDR3 sequence is CATREGYNEQFF. The CDR3 bases are TGTGCGACGCGGGAGGGGTACAATGAGCAGTTCTTC.

The chain employs TRBV30 and TRBJ1-3; D not certain. This CDR3 is built from 17 residues. Germline CDR1 and CDR2: GTSNPN and SVGIG (reference sequence). V lost 1 base and J 0 bases, leaving 16 bases between the germline ends. The CDR3 loop reads CAWSGNRSPLSGNTIYF. The CDR3 DNA reads as TGTGCCTGGAGTGGGAACAGAAGCCCCCTCTCTGGAAACACCATATATTTT.

The chain recombines TRBV25-1 with TRBJ2-7; D call uncertain. Germline V gene lookup returns CDR1 MGHDK and CDR2 SYGVNS. The CDR3 sequence is 13 residues long. V was cut by 4 bases and J by 1 base, with 8 bases left in between. CDR3 sequence reads: CASSGSGSYEQYF. CDR3 in DNA: TGTGCCAGCAGTGGGTCCGGTTCCTACGAGCAGTACTTC.

V gene TRBV2 combines with J gene TRBJ1-4, with 7 bases identical to TRBD1. The CDR3 is 17 amino acids. In germline, CDR1 is SNHLY, CDR2 FYNNEI. J was trimmed by 0 bases and V by 6 bases; bases with no gene match: 10. For the CDR3, the DNA is TGTGCCAGCAGCACCGGGACAGACGATGCAACTAATGAAAAACTGTTTTTT. It codes for CASSTGTDDATNEKLFF.

The rearrangement uses TRBV4-3 and TRBJ2-3; tentatively, D is TRBD2 (5 bases). The CDR3 extends over 15 amino acids. In germline, CDR1 is LGHNA, CDR2 YSLEER. The V end lost 0 bases, the J end lost 14 bases, and 21 bases lay between the germline ends. CDR3 in amino acids: CASSQDPSGISFSYF. The CDR3 bases are TGCGCCAGCAGCCAAGATCCGTCGGGGATAAGTTTCTCGTATTTT.

The chain employs TRBV6-5 and TRBJ2-2; no firm D call. Trimming took off 6 bases at V and 4 bases at J, with 9 bases between the two ends. Germline loops: CDR1 MNHEY, CDR2 SVGAGI. The CDR3 has 13 amino acids. CDR3 nucleotide sequence: TGTGCCAGCAGAGAACAATCCACCGGGGAGCTGTTTTTT. It encodes CASREQSTGELFF.